This is a list of T cell receptor beta chains from one sample in a study of blood T cell repertoires in COVID-19. TCRdb's table, derived via immunoSEQ multiplex PCR, lists solely in-frame clones and lacks some. Of 120,000 or so clones listed, more than 60% are singletons. The sequencing input was peripheral blood. These receptors originate from a man in his forties or fifties with acute or convalescent COVID-19. Each CDR3 is given with its conserved first and last residue. D genes are given only for firm matches. Part of the rows lack a size; the others show once, few, many or a class for expanded clones.

>TRBJ2-7|NA|NA|TRBV4-1
TGCGCCAGCAGCCAAGTAGCGACGGACTCCTACGAGCAGTACTTC
CASSQVATDSYEQYF
>TRBJ1-4|NA|NA|TRBV5-1
TGCGCCAGCAGCTTGGGGTCGGGGGATGAAAAACTGTTTTTT
CASSLGSGDEKLFF
>TRBJ1-1|NA|TRBD1|TRBV30
TGTGCCTGGAGTGTGCGACAGGGACAGGCTTTCTTT
CAWSVRQGQAFF
>TRBJ2-6|NA|TRBD1|TRBV19
TGTGCCAGTACCCCTTACCGGGACAGGGCCTCTGGGGCCAACGTCCTGACTTTC
CASTPYRDRASGANVLTF
>TRBJ2-7|NA|TRBD2|TRBV6-5
TGTGCCAGCACCCCTCTTGGGGGAGGGCCCCACGAGCAGTACTTC
CASTPLGGGPHEQYF
>TRBJ2-1|NA|NA|TRBV9
TGTGCCAGCAGCGTAGTTGGAGACAATGAGCAGTTCTTC
CASSVVGDNEQFF
>TRBJ2-7|NA|TRBD1|TRBV3-1/TRBV3-2
TGTGCCAGCAGCCAAGGCCCGGGACAGACCTACGAGCAGTACTTC
CASSQGPGQTYEQYF
>TRBJ1-1|NA|NA|TRBV2
TGTGCCAGCAGAGGCGTACAGGGATTGAACACTGAAGCTTTCTTT
CASRGVQGLNTEAFF
>TRBJ1-2|NA|NA|TRBV10-3
TGTGCCGTTGCCGGGACTGTTCACGGCTACACCTTC
CAVAGTVHGYTF
>TRBJ1-6|NA|NA|TRBV30
TGTGCCTGGAGTGGGGAGTTTCGGGCTATTAATTCACCCCTCCACTTT
CAWSGEFRAINSPLHF
>TRBJ2-7|NA|TRBD1|TRBV5-1
TGCGCCAGCAGCTTGGCCATGGGACAGGTCTACGAGCAGTACTTC
CASSLAMGQVYEQYF
>TRBJ2-2|NA|NA|TRBV7-2
TGTGCCAGCAGCTTACAAGGGGACACCGGGGAGCTGTTTTTT
CASSLQGDTGELFF
>TRBJ1-5|NA|NA|TRBV28
TGTGCCAGCAGCATGGGCCAGCCGCCCCAGCATTTT
CASSMGQPPQHF
>TRBJ2-2|NA|NA|TRBV29-1
TGCAGCGTTGTCCCGAGCACCGGGGAGCTGTTTTTT
CSVVPSTGELFF
>TRBJ1-2|NA|TRBD1|TRBV10-3
TGTGCCATCAGTGGTTCTCCGGGACAGAGATCCTATAACTATGGCTACACCTTC
CAISGSPGQRSYNYGYTF
>TRBJ1-5|NA|NA|TRBV10-3
TGTGCCATCAGTGAAGACGCAGGGTTTTTGGGCGCGAATCAGCCCCAGCATTTT
CAISEDAGFLGANQPQHF
>TRBJ2-1|few|NA|TRBV15
TGTGCCACCAGCACCCCCTGGGACATAAGCTCCTACAATGAGCAGTTCTTC
CATSTPWDISSYNEQFF
>TRBJ1-2|NA|NA|TRBV28
TGTGCCAGCAGGATACAGGGTTCCTATGGCTACACCTTC
CASRIQGSYGYTF
>TRBJ1-1|NA|NA|TRBV9
TGTGCCAGCAGCGTGTCCCAGGGAGGAACTGAAGCTTTCTTT
CASSVSQGGTEAFF
>TRBJ1-2|NA|TRBD1|TRBV5-1
TGCGCCAGCAGCTCACAGGGGTATGGCTACACCTTC
CASSSQGYGYTF
>TRBJ1-1|NA|TRBD1|TRBV6-5
TGTGCCAGCAGTTACAACAGGGGATCTGAAGCTTTCTTT
CASSYNRGSEAFF
>TRBJ2-3|NA|TRBD1|TRBV19
TGTGCCAGTGGACAGGGCTTAGATACAGATACGCAGTATTTT
CASGQGLDTDTQYF
>TRBJ2-2|NA|NA|TRBV28
TGTGCCAGCAGGCCTCCCGGGTCTAGAGGGAATACCGGGGAGCTGTTTTTT
CASRPPGSRGNTGELFF
>TRBJ2-1|NA|TRBD2|TRBV18
TGTGCCAGCTCACCATTCGATTTCACGGCTAGCGGGAGCTCCTACAATGAGCAGTTCTTC
CASSPFDFTASGSSYNEQFF
>TRBJ2-3|once|NA|TRBV7-6
TGTGCCAGCAGCTTTTTTCCCGGACAGAACACAGATACGCAGTATTTT
CASSFFPGQNTDTQYF
>TRBJ2-3|NA|TRBD2|TRBV4-1
TGCGCCAGCAGCCTTGGCTTAGCGGGAGGCTACACAGATACGCAGTATTTT
CASSLGLAGGYTDTQYF
>TRBJ2-7|NA|NA|TRBV5-6
TGTGCCAGCAGCTTCAAGGGGACTGACGAGCAGTACTTC
CASSFKGTDEQYF
>TRBJ2-1|NA|TRBD2|TRBV19
TGTGCCAGTAGTATAGAGGCTAGCGGGGGGGCCTCGGCTGAGCAGTTCTTC
CASSIEASGGASAEQFF
>TRBJ1-3|NA|NA|TRBV27
TGTGCCAGCAGTTTGTCACCTCCACACTTAACGGGGGACACCATATATTTT
CASSLSPPHLTGDTIYF
>TRBJ1-4|NA|NA|TRBV19
TGTGCCAGTAGTTCTGTAGAGGAAAAACTGTTTTTT
CASSSVEEKLFF
>TRBJ2-3|NA|NA|TRBV24-1
TGTGCCACCAGTGATGAACTCATTGGAGATACGCAGTATTTT
CATSDELIGDTQYF
>TRBJ2-1|NA|TRBD1|TRBV29-1
TGCAGCGCTCGCCGGGACAGGGCCAATGAGCAGTTCTTC
CSARRDRANEQFF
>TRBJ1-6|NA|NA|TRBV7-9
TGTGCCAGCAGCTCGACGGGATCTATATTCTCCTATAATTCACCCCTCCACTTT
CASSSTGSIFSYNSPLHF
>TRBJ2-7|NA|NA|TRBV14
TGTGCCAGCAGCCATCGTCTAACCGGGATTTGGGGCTACGAGCAGTACTTC
CASSHRLTGIWGYEQYF
>TRBJ1-1|NA|TRBD1|TRBV10-3
TGTGCCAGCCAACCAGGGGACAGGGGGTACGCTGAAGCTTTCTTT
CASQPGDRGYAEAFF
>TRBJ1-5|NA|NA|TRBV2
TGTGCCAGCAGTGAAGCGCTTCAGGGCAATCAGCCCCAGCATTTT
CASSEALQGNQPQHF
>TRBJ2-7|NA|NA|TRBV18
TGTGCCAGCTCACAACAAGCAGGCTCCGAGCAGTACTTC
CASSQQAGSEQYF
>TRBJ1-1|NA|NA|TRBV7-9
TGTGCCAGCAGAGGACAGCCGAACACTGAAGCTTTCTTT
CASRGQPNTEAFF
>TRBJ1-2|NA|NA|TRBV10-3
TGTGCCATCAGTGATGGCATCCTGACGGGTGGCTACACCTTC
CAISDGILTGGYTF
>TRBJ2-3|NA|TRBD1|TRBV7-8
TGTGCCAGCAGCAAAAGACAGGGGGATATCGATACGCAGTATTTT
CASSKRQGDIDTQYF
>TRBJ2-7|NA|TRBD1|TRBV6-5
TGTGCCAGCTTAGGGACAGGGACAATTTTCTACGAGCAGTACTTC
CASLGTGTIFYEQYF
>TRBJ1-4|NA|TRBD1|TRBV15
TGTGCCACCAGCACGGGGCGGGGACAGGGGGCAACTAATGAAAAACTGTTTTTT
CATSTGRGQGATNEKLFF
>TRBJ2-3|NA|TRBD2|TRBV20-1
TGCAGTGCTAGTTGGGGGGGTCCAGATACGCAGTATTTT
CSASWGGPDTQYF
>TRBJ1-5|NA|NA|TRBV18
TGTGCCAGCTCATTACTAGGGAAAGTGGATCAGCCCCAGCATTTT
CASSLLGKVDQPQHF
>TRBJ2-2|NA|TRBD1|TRBV5-1
TGCGCCAGCAGCACCTTACAGGGGGCTCACGGGGAGCTGTTTTTT
CASSTLQGAHGELFF
>TRBJ2-1|NA|TRBD2|TRBV7-8
TGTGCCAGCAGCCCGGGACTAGCGGGGGCCCCAAGCTCCTACAATGAGCAGTTCTTC
CASSPGLAGAPSSYNEQFF
>TRBJ1-5|few|NA|TRBV24-1
TGTGCCACCAGTGACCTAGAGGGTAGCAATCAGCCCCAGCATTTT
CATSDLEGSNQPQHF
>TRBJ2-5|NA|TRBD1|TRBV5-8
TGTGCCAGCAGCTCCCGGGACAGGGACGAGACCCAGTACTTC
CASSSRDRDETQYF
>TRBJ1-1|NA|TRBD1|TRBV12-3/TRBV12-4
TGTGCCAGCAGTGGACAGGGTCCCACTGAAGCTTTCTTT
CASSGQGPTEAFF
>TRBJ2-5|NA|NA|TRBV27
TGTGCCAGCAGTTTTTTGGACTGGGTGCAAGAAGAGACCCAGTACTTC
CASSFLDWVQEETQYF
>TRBJ2-2|NA|TRBD1|TRBV10-2
TGCGCCAGCAGTGAGGGACAGGGTGCCGGGGAGCTGTTTTTT
CASSEGQGAGELFF
>TRBJ1-2|NA|NA|TRBV29-1
TGCAGCGTGGGGGGAGGGATTAACGACGTGAACTATGGCTACACCTTC
CSVGGGINDVNYGYTF